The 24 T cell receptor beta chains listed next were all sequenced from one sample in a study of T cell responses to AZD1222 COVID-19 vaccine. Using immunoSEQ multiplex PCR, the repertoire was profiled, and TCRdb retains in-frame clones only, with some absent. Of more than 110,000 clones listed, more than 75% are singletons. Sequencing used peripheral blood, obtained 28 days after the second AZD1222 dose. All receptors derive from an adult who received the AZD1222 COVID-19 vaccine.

In nucleotides, the CDR3 is TGTGCCAGCAGCTCCGGACCAAGACAAAACATTCAGTACTTC. It yields the protein CASSSGPRQNIQYF. This sequence joins TRBV6-5 and TRBJ2-4; no clear D. Germline lookup yields CDR1 MNHEY and CDR2 SVGAGI. Deletions cut 6 bases from V and 5 bases from J, with 14 bases between. This CDR3 is built from 14 residues.

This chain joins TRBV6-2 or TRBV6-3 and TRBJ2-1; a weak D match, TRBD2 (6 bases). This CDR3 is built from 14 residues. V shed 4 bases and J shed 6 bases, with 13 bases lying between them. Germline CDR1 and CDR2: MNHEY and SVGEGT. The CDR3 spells CASSFPGLVNEQFF. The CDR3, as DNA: TGTGCCAGCAGTTTTCCGGGACTCGTCAATGAGCAGTTCTTC.

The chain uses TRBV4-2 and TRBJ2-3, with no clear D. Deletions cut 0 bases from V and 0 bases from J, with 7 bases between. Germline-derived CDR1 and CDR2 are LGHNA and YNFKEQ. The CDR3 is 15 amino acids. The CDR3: CASSQDRTSTDTQYF. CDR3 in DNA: TGTGCCAGCAGCCAAGATAGAACTAGCACAGATACGCAGTATTTT.

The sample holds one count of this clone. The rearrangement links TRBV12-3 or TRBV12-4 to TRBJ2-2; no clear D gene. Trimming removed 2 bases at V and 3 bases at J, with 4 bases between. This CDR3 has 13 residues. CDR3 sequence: CASSLRDTGELFF. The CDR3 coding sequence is TGTGCCAGCAGTTTACGGGACACCGGGGAGCTGTTTTTT.

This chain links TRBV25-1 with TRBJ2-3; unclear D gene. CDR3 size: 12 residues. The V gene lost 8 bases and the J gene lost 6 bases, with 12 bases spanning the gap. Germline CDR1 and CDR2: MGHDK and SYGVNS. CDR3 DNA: TGTGCCAGCGAAACGTCCGGCGATACGCAGTATTTT. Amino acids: CASETSGDTQYF.

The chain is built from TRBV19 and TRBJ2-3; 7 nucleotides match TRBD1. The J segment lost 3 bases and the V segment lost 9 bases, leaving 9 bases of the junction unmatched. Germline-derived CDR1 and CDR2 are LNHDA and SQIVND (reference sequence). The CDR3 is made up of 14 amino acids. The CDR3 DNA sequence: TGTGCCAGCGCTTGGACAGGCAAAACAGATACGCAGTATTTT. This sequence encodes CASAWTGKTDTQYF.

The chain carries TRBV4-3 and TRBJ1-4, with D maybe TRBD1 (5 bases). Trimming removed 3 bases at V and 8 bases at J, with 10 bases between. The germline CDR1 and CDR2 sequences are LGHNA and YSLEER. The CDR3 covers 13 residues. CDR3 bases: TGCGCCAGCAGCCATCAGGGCTGGGAAAAACTGTTTTTT. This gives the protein CASSHQGWEKLFF.

The CDR3 is CASNRGRPEKAFF. The DNA of the CDR3 is TGTGCCAGTAATCGGGGACGGCCGGAAAAAGCTTTCTTT. This sequence joins TRBV19 and TRBJ1-1; maybe TRBD1 (5 bases). The V gene's germline CDR1 is LNHDA and CDR2 SQIVND (reference sequence). V was cut by 7 bases and J by 9 bases, with 18 bases left in between. The CDR3 consists of 13 residues.

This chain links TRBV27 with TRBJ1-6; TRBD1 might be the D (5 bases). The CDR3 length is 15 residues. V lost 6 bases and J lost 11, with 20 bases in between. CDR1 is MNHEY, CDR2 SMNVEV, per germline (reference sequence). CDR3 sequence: CASRPPLSRGAPLHF. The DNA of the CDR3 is TGTGCCAGCAGGCCGCCGTTGAGTCGGGGGGCACCCCTCCACTTT.

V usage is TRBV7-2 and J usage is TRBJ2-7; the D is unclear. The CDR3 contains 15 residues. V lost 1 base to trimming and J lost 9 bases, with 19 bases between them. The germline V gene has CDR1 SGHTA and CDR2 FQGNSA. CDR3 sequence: CASSLVRIPPERQYF. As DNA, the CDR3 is TGTGCCAGCAGCTTAGTACGAATCCCGCCTGAAAGGCAGTACTTC. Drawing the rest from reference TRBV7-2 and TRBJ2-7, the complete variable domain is GAGVSQSPSNKVTEKGKDVELRCDPISGHTALYWYRQSLGQGLEFLIYFQGNSAPDKSGLPSDRFSAERTGGSVSTLTIQRTQQEDSAVYLCASSLVRIPPERQYFGPGTRLTVT.

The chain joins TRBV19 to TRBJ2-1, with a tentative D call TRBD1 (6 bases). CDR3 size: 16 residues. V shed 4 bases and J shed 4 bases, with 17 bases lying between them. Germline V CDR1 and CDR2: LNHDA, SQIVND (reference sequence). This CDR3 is CASSSPPDRYYNEQFF. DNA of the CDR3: TGTGCCAGTAGTAGCCCCCCTGACAGGTATTACAATGAGCAGTTCTTC.

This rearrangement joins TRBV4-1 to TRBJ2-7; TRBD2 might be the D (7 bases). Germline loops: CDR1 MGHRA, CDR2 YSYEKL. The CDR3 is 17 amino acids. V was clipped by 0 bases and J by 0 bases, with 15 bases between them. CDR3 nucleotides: TGCGCCAGCAGCCAAGAAGGGGGGGCGCCGAGCTCCTACGAGCAGTACTTC. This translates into CASSQEGGAPSSYEQYF.

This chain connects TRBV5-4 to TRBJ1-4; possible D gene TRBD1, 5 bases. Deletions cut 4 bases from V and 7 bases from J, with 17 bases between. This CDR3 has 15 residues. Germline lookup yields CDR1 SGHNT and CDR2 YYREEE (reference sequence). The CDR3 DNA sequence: TGTGCCAGCAGCCGCAGTCCAGGGTTAAGTGAAAAACTGTTTTTT. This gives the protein CASSRSPGLSEKLFF.

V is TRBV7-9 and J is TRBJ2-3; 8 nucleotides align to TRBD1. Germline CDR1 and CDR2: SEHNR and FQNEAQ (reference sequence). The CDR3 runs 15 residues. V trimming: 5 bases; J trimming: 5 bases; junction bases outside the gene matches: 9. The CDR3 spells CASSETTGAVDTQYF. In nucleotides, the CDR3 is TGTGCCAGCAGCGAGACGACAGGGGCAGTAGATACGCAGTATTTT.

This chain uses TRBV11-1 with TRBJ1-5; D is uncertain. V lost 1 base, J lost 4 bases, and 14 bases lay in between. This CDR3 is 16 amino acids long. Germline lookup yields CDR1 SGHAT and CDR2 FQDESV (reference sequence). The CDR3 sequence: CASSLGRRVANQPQHF. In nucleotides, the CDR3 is TGTGCCAGCAGCTTAGGTCGGAGGGTTGCGAATCAGCCCCAGCATTTT.

The CDR3 DNA is TGTGCCAGTAGTACCCGACGGGGGGGTAGCACAGATACGCAGTATTTT. Its protein is CASSTRRGGSTDTQYF. The chain joins TRBV19 to TRBJ2-3, with 8 nucleotides matching TRBD2. The germline gives CDR1 LNHDA, CDR2 SQIVND (reference sequence). Unmatched junction bases numbered 6, after V lost 4 bases and J lost 0 bases. CDR3 length: 16 amino acids.

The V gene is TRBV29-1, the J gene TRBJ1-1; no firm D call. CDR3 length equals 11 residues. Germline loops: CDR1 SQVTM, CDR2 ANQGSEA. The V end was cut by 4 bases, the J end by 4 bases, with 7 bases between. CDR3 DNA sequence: TGCAGCGTTGTCCACAGCACTGAAGCTTTCTTT. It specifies CSVVHSTEAFF.

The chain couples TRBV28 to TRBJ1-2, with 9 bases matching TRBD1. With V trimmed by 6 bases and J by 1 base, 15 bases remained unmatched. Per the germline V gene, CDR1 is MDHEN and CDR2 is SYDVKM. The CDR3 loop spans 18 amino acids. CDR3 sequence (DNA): TGTGCCAGCAGCCCACGATATTTCCGGGACAGGGATAACTATGGCTACACCTTC. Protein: CASSPRYFRDRDNYGYTF.

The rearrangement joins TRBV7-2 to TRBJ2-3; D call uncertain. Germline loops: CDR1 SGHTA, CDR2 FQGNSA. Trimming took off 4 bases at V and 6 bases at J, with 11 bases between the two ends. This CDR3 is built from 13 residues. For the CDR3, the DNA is TGTGCCAGCAGCTCCTACTTAGATGATACGCAGTATTTT. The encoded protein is CASSSYLDDTQYF.

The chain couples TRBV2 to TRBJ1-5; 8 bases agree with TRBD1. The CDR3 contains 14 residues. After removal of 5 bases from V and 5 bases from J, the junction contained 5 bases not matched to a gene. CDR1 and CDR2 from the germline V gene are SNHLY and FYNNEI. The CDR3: CASSPGQGYQPQHF. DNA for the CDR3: TGTGCCAGCAGTCCCGGACAGGGATATCAGCCCCAGCATTTT.

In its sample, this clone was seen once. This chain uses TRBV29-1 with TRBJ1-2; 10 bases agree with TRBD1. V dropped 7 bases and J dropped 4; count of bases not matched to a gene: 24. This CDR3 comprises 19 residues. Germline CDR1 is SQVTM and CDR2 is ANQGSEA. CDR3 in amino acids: CSAPGVDRDRGQTLYGYTF. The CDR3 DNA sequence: TGCAGCGCCCCCGGGGTAGACCGGGACAGGGGCCAGACCCTCTATGGCTACACCTTC.

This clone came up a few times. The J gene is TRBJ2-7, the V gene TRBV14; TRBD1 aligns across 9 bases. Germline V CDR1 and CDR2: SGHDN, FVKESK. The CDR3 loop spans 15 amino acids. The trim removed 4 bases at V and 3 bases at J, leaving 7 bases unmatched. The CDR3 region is CASSRTGTGLYEQYF. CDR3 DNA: TGTGCCAGCAGCCGAACCGGGACAGGGCTCTACGAGCAGTACTTC.

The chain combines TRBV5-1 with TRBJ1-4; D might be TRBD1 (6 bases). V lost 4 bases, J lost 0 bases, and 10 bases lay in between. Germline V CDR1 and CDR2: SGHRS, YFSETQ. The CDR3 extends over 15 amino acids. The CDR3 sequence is CASSGGPSTNEKLFF. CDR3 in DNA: TGCGCCAGCAGCGGGGGGCCTTCAACTAATGAAAAACTGTTTTTT.

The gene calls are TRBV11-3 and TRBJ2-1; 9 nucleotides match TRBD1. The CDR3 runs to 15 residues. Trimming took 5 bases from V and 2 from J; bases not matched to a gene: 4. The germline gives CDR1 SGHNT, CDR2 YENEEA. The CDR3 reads CASSQRTGAYNEQFF. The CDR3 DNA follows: TGTGCCAGCAGCCAACGGACAGGGGCCTACAATGAGCAGTTCTTC.